The 25 T cell receptor beta chains below all came from one sample that was sequenced in a study of OX40 agonist ivuxolimab in advanced cancers. Measured with immunoSEQ multiplex PCR; TCRdb has only the in-frame clones, and not every one. Altogether tens of thousands of clones are present, approximately 85% being singletons, with the ten largest covering around 10%. The specimen was CD4+ or CD8+ T cells sorted from blood, collected in a trial of the OX40 agonist ivuxolimab. The receptors shown here come from an adult with an advanced solid tumor such as melanoma, head and neck, liver or kidney cancer.

The V call is TRBV28, the J call TRBJ2-1, with TRBD2 matching over 13 bases. This CDR3 is built from 17 residues. V shed 5 bases and J 2 bases; nucleotides not matched to a gene: 6. CDR1 MDHEN and CDR2 SYDVKM come from the germline V gene. The CDR3 protein is CASSLGTSGTPYNEQFF. The CDR3 DNA reads TGTGCCAGCAGTCTGGGGACTAGCGGGACCCCCTACAATGAGCAGTTCTTC. The full variable domain, completed using reference TRBV28 and TRBJ2-1, is DVKVTQSSRYLVKRTGEKVFLECVQDMDHENMFWYRQDPGLGLRLIYFSYDVKMKEKGDIPEGYSVSREKKERFSLILESASTNQTSMYLCASSLGTSGTPYNEQFFGPGTRLTVL.

The chain combines TRBV28 with TRBJ2-7; no reliable D call. The ends were cut back, 3 bases at V and 3 bases at J, with 12 bases in the middle. Germline values: CDR1 MDHEN, CDR2 SYDVKM. The CDR3 contains 14 residues. CDR3 DNA: TGTGCCAGCAGTTTTTCGCCGCCTCACTACGAGCAGTACTTC. This encodes CASSFSPPHYEQYF.

J is TRBJ2-1 and V is TRBV7-8; D may correspond to TRBD1 or TRBD2 (5 bases each). Germline CDR1 reads SGHVS; CDR2 reads FQNEAQ. The CDR3 covers 18 residues. V lost 0 bases to trimming and J lost 0 bases, with 15 bases between them. The CDR3 sequence is CASSLAYGGNPSYNEQFF. The DNA for the CDR3 is TGTGCCAGCAGCTTAGCGTATGGGGGTAACCCCTCCTACAATGAGCAGTTCTTC.

In its sample, this clone was seen a few times. This CDR3 is also generated by other DNA sequences in the sample. The rearrangement joins TRBV13 to TRBJ1-2, with D possibly TRBD1 on 6 matching bases. V was clipped by 5 bases and J by 0 bases, with 19 bases between them. From germline, CDR1 is PRHDT and CDR2 FYEKMQ (reference sequence). This CDR3 is 17 amino acids long. DNA of the CDR3: TGTGCCAGCAGCCCAATAGACTTACAGGGAGCTAACTATGGCTACACCTTC. Protein product: CASSPIDLQGANYGYTF.

The chain couples TRBV9 to TRBJ2-3; tentative D call: TRBD2 (6 bases). This CDR3 contains 15 residues. Germline loops: CDR1 SGDLS, CDR2 YYNGEE. Between the trimmed V and J ends, which lost 0 bases and 6 bases, there was a span of 14 bases. The CDR3 nucleotides read TGTGCCAGCAGCGTAGATACGGGAGTAGGGGATACGCAGTATTTT. Its translation is CASSVDTGVGDTQYF.

With regard to this clone: The sample carries other DNA sequences with the same CDR3. The chain joins TRBV2 to TRBJ2-3; 7 positions agree with TRBD2. The CDR3 runs 15 residues. The junction had 2 bases not matched to a gene; V was cut back by 2 bases and J by 0 bases. The germline gives CDR1 SNHLY, CDR2 FYNNEI. The CDR3 sequence is CASSELGGSTDTQYF. The CDR3 DNA reads as TGTGCCAGCAGTGAACTCGGGGGGAGCACAGATACGCAGTATTTT.

CDR3 residues: CASSPLGREATDTQYF. In DNA form, the CDR3 reads TGTGCCAGCAGCCCCCTGGGGCGGGAGGCAACAGATACGCAGTATTTT. This sequence joins TRBV13 and TRBJ2-3; 8 nucleotides match TRBD2. V trimming: 5 bases; J trimming: 3 bases; junction bases outside the gene matches: 10. The CDR3 has 16 residues. In germline, CDR1 is PRHDT, CDR2 FYEKMQ (reference sequence).

This rearrangement joins TRBV9 to TRBJ1-1, with 7 positions matching TRBD1. The length of the CDR3 is 16 residues. Trimming at V came to 3 bases and at J to 0 bases, leaving 8 bases not matched to a gene. CDR1 and CDR2 (germline): SGDLS, YYNGEE. The CDR3 nucleotides read TGTGCCAGCAGCGCCGGCAGGGGGTCCATGAACACTGAAGCTTTCTTT. Protein product: CASSAGRGSMNTEAFF.

The chain combines TRBV6-5 with TRBJ2-5, with no clear D. V lost 2 bases, J lost 2 bases, and 12 bases lay in between. The germline gives CDR1 MNHEY, CDR2 SVGAGI. This CDR3 comprises 15 residues. The CDR3 protein is CASSYGPPKQETQYF. CDR3 bases: TGTGCCAGCAGTTACGGGCCACCTAAACAAGAGACCCAGTACTTC.

The chain couples TRBV7-9 to TRBJ2-7, with D unresolved. Trimming took off 0 bases at V and 3 bases at J, with 6 bases between the two ends. Germline assignment: CDR1 SEHNR and CDR2 FQNEAQ (reference sequence). The CDR3 loop spans 13 amino acids. The CDR3 DNA follows: TGTGCCAGCAGCTTAGCAGGAAGCTACGAGCAGTACTTC. It codes for CASSLAGSYEQYF.

J is TRBJ2-5 and V is TRBV5-6; D may be TRBD1 (5 bases). The CDR3 length is 13 residues. Trimming removed 1 base from V and 5 bases from J, with 9 bases in between. The germline CDR1 and CDR2 sequences are SGHDT and YYEEEE. Written as DNA, the CDR3 is TGTGCCAGCAGCTTGAGGGGCGGCGAGACCCAGTACTTC. Encoded protein: CASSLRGGETQYF.

The chain employs TRBV4-2 and TRBJ2-3; D possibly matches TRBD1 or TRBD2 (7 bases each). Germline CDR1 LGHNA, CDR2 YNFKEQ. The CDR3 is 19 amino acids. The germline V and J ends were trimmed by 3 bases and 1 base, with 23 bases remaining between them. The DNA for the CDR3 is TGTGCCAGCAGCCAGATTCTCCCCGGGCCAGGGGGGGGCACAGATACGCAGTATTTT. Translating gives CASSQILPGPGGGTDTQYF.

This chain joins TRBV7-7 and TRBJ1-5, with TRBD1 matching 7 bases. The germline V gene has CDR1 SSHAT and CDR2 FNYEAQ (reference sequence). The J segment lost 4 bases and the V segment lost 6 bases, leaving 3 bases of the junction unmatched. The CDR3 is 13 amino acids. The CDR3 spells CASRGGQNQPQHF. CDR3 sequence (DNA): TGTGCCAGCAGGGGGGGACAGAATCAGCCCCAGCATTTT.

The genes are TRBV11-2 and TRBJ1-1; 10 bases align to TRBD1. From germline, CDR1 is SGHAT and CDR2 FQNNGV. V gave up 5 bases and J gave up 1 base; unmatched junction bases: 10. CDR3 length: 17 residues. The CDR3 here is CASSHSPGTGANTEAFF. The CDR3 region has the DNA TGTGCCAGCAGCCATAGTCCCGGGACAGGGGCGAACACTGAAGCTTTCTTT.

This chain links TRBV4-1 with TRBJ2-1, with 11 bases aligning to TRBD2. This CDR3 region has 15 residues. With V trimmed by 5 bases and J by 5 bases, 5 bases remained unmatched. CDR1 and CDR2 from the germline V gene are MGHRA and YSYEKL. The CDR3 nucleotides read TGCGCCAGCAGCTCACTAGCGGGGGTTAACAATGAGCAGTTCTTC. Translation gives CASSSLAGVNNEQFF.

The V and J genes are TRBV7-9 and TRBJ1-6; 7 nucleotides match TRBD1. Germline lookup yields CDR1 SEHNR and CDR2 FQNEAQ (reference sequence). V dropped 1 base and J dropped 8; count of bases not matched to a gene: 2. The CDR3 sequence is 14 residues long. The CDR3: CASSLVQGDSPLHF. CDR3 sequence (DNA): TGTGCCAGCAGCTTAGTTCAGGGGGATTCACCCCTCCACTTT.

This rearrangement joins TRBV28 to TRBJ1-2; maybe TRBD1 (6 bases). Germline assignment: CDR1 MDHEN and CDR2 SYDVKM. This CDR3 has 13 residues. The V end lost 2 bases, the J end lost 8 bases, and 12 bases lay between the germline ends. The CDR3 is CASSLEGGSGYTF. In DNA form, the CDR3 reads TGTGCCAGCAGTTTAGAGGGGGGCTCCGGCTACACCTTC.

This clone was found once. A read error may produce the germline difference seen at one junction end. The rearrangement uses TRBV7-9 and TRBJ1-2; TRBD1 might be the D (5 bases). This CDR3 is built from 13 residues. CDR1 and CDR2 from the germline V gene are SEHNR and FQNEAQ (reference sequence). The chain's CDR3 is CASSQDTLLSAPF. CDR3 in DNA: TGTGCCAGCAGCCAGGACACGCTACTATCGGCTCCCTTC.

This sequence joins TRBV7-9 and TRBJ2-5; D gene uncertain. The CDR3 is 15 residues long. The V end lost 5 bases, the J end lost 3 bases, and 16 bases lay between the germline ends. Looked up from germline, CDR1 is SEHNR and CDR2 is FQNEAQ (reference sequence). CDR3 loop: CASSLRLDYKETQYF. As DNA, the CDR3 is TGTGCCAGCAGCCTAAGGTTAGATTATAAAGAGACCCAGTACTTC.

This clone was seen more than once but under ten times. This chain links TRBV5-8 with TRBJ1-1; D gene ambiguous. The V end lost 0 bases, the J end lost 1 base, and 13 bases lay between the germline ends. Germline CDR1 SGHTS, CDR2 YDEGEE. The CDR3 spans 16 residues. The CDR3 here is CASSLAAEGRNTEAFF. CDR3 DNA: TGTGCCAGCAGCTTGGCGGCGGAAGGGAGGAACACTGAAGCTTTCTTT.

For this clone: The germline gene is not matched at one end of the junction; a read error may be the cause. This sequence joins TRBV4-1 and TRBJ2-7; tentative D call: TRBD1 (5 bases). Germline lookup yields CDR1 MGHRA and CDR2 YSYEKL. The CDR3 is made up of 12 amino acids. The CDR3 region has the DNA TGCGCCAGCAGCCAAGACGGACAAGCCAGGAACTTC. Its translation is CASSQDGQARNF.

This clone has a single count. The rearrangement joins TRBV5-1 to TRBJ2-1; D gene unclear. CDR1 is SGHRS, CDR2 YFSETQ, per germline. Trimming took 0 bases from V and 3 from J, leaving 7 bases between them. The CDR3 is made up of 14 amino acids. Here the CDR3 DNA reads TGCGCCAGCAGCTTGGAAACAGTCTACAATGAGCAGTTCTTC. Its translation is CASSLETVYNEQFF.

The rearrangement links TRBV10-1 to TRBJ1-2; 9 nucleotides line up with TRBD1. Germline V gives CDR1 WNHNN, CDR2 SYGVQD (reference sequence). The ends lost 8 bases at V and 2 bases at J; junction bases unmatched: 0. This CDR3 has 12 amino acids. CDR3 bases: TGCGCCAGCGGGACAGGGAACTATGGCTACACCTTC. It specifies CASGTGNYGYTF.

The chain uses TRBV7-6 and TRBJ1-4; 9 bases are shared with TRBD1. Germline V gives CDR1 SGHVS, CDR2 FNYEAQ. This CDR3 has 14 amino acids. After removal of 5 bases from V and 12 bases from J, the junction contained 10 bases not matched to a gene. CDR3 amino acids: CASSQSTTGGELFF. Written as DNA, the CDR3 is TGTGCCAGCAGCCAGAGTACGACAGGGGGGGAACTGTTTTTT.

The table lists this clone with a count of one. The chain carries TRBV6-1 and TRBJ1-1, with unresolved D. This CDR3 comprises 15 residues. CDR1 is MNHNS and CDR2 is SASEGT in the germline V gene. V was shortened by 4 bases and J by 5 bases, with 17 bases between the two germline ends. The CDR3 bases are TGTGCCAGCAGTGCAAGAGGGTTGGGAGGTACTGAAGCTTTCTTT. Its translation: CASSARGLGGTEAFF.